This entry features one T cell receptor (beta chain) sequence. The sample is drawn from a study of blood T cell repertoires in COVID-19. Methods used by the authors: Reference gene primer amplification gave nucleated cell count estimates. Sequenced by immunoSEQ multiplex PCR; TCRdb stores in-frame clones only, minus some. V and J calls and clone size are copied from that table; D and trimming were computed from the DNA. Of approximately 260,000 clones in the sample, around nine tenths were seen once. Participants came from about two dozen US areas, aged roughly 18 to 90 years. Germline V CDR1 and CDR2: SGHRS, YFSETQ. Trimming shortened V by 4 bases and J by 7 bases, and 14 bases separated the two germline ends. The CDR3 has 14 amino acids.

Sequencing was carried out using PBMCs or T cells enriched from blood (not recorded which). The sequence derives from a woman under 30 who had recovered from COVID-19. The chain employs TRBV5-1 and TRBJ2-2; D is unclear. The CDR3 DNA reads TGCGCCAGCAGCCCCCCACGTGAGAACGGGGAGCTGTTTTTT. Translated: CASSPPRENGELFF.